Following are 23 T cell receptor gamma chains from one sample sequenced in a study of γδ T cells in repeated Plasmodium falciparum infection. Bulk repertoires came from Vgamma9/Vdelta2+ or Vdelta2-negative gammadelta T cells flow-sorted from PBMC. TCRdb reprocessed the multiplex PCR reads using CATT. This table has around 14,000 gamma-chain clones, roughly 1.7% appearing once. Sequenced sample: gamma-delta T cells from blood. The receptors derive from a pool of human donors (malaria-infected and uninfected, not separated).

With regard to this clone: With only one base between it and a far larger clone, this is likely a read error. This specimen includes other DNA sequences encoding the same CDR3. No J gene was named, though the V gene is TRGV9. Per the germline V gene, CDR1 is GITISATS and CDR2 is ISYDGTV (reference sequence). This CDR3 comprises 17 residues. In nucleotides, the CDR3 is TGTGCCTTGTGGGAGGTGCAAGGAGAGTTGGGCAAAAAAATCAAGGTGTTT. Its protein product is CALWEVQGELGKKIKVF.

A word on this clone: TCRdb's entry gives the protein of a much larger clone, which mismatches this DNA's translation at residue 10, likely from a read error; the protein reported here is translated from the DNA. This chain uses TRGV2 with TRGJ1 or TRGJ2. From germline, CDR1 is EGSNGY and CDR2 YDSYNSKV. The CDR3 runs to 15 residues. CDR3 amino acids: CATWDGVLNHYKKLF. CDR3 DNA sequence: TGTGCCACCTGGGACGGTGTTCTGAATCATTATAAGAAACTCTTT.

For this clone: The DNA is omitted, as the CDR3 cannot be located on it reliably, and the CDR3 follows TCRdb's listing. No call exists for the J gene, whereas the V gene is TRGV3. CDR1 is VTNTFY, CDR2 YDVSTARD, per germline (reference sequence). Termini included, the CDR3 measures 35 amino acids. This CDR3 is CATWDRRGLLGYIRNSLAVEQHLLSQVSIGRIQHF.

This clone has ten or more counts. A read error likely explains why the TCRdb protein, taken from a much larger clone, differs from this DNA's translation at residue 11; the protein shown is translated from the DNA. The CDR3 coding sequence is TGTGCCTTGTGGGAGGTGCATCGCCCTCAAGGGTTGGGCAAAAAAATCAAGGTATTT. It codes for CALWEVHRPQGLGKKIKVF. The V call is TRGV9, the J call TRGJP. TCRdb offers no J gene call, so here the DNA was matched to germline to obtain one. Germline CDR1 and CDR2: GITISATS and ISYDGTV (reference sequence). The CDR3 has 19 residues.

This sequence joins TRGV4 and TRGJ1 or TRGJ2. No J gene was available from TCRdb, and it was assigned here by a germline match of the DNA. This CDR3 is 14 amino acids long. Losses at the gene ends were 5 bases for V and 1 base for J; bases not matched to a gene: 8. CDR1 is EGSTGY, CDR2 YDSYTSSV, per germline. The chain's CDR3 is CATWVPPNYYKKLF. The CDR3 region has the DNA TGTGCCACCTGGGTCCCTCCAAATTATTATAAGAAACTCTTT.

The table lists this clone with many counts. One base separates it from a far larger clone, so it is likely a read error. The same CDR3 arises from other DNA sequences in this sample as well. This chain connects TRGV4 to TRGJ1 or TRGJ2. The V gene's germline CDR1 is EGSTGY and CDR2 YDSYTSSV. This CDR3 spans 15 amino acids. V lost 4 bases and J lost 1; bases outside the gene matches: 10. Written as DNA, the CDR3 is TGTGCCACCTGGGACCCCCATGCAAATTATTATAAGAAACTCTTT. It yields the protein CATWDPHANYYKKLF.

This clone was observed at least ten times. TCRdb records a much larger clone's protein for this DNA, with a difference at residue 8 that likely arises from a read error; the protein given is the translation of the DNA. V and J are TRGV4 and TRGJ1 or TRGJ2. Trimming removed 2 bases from V and 12 bases from J; junction bases left unmatched: 7. The CDR3 sequence is 11 residues long. Germline V gene data show CDR1 as EGSTGY and CDR2 as YDSYTSSV. The CDR3 region is CATWDDKRKLF. In DNA, the CDR3 is TGTGCCACCTGGGATGACAAAAGGAAACTCTTT.

This clone was seen at least ten times. The protein TCRdb lists belongs to a much larger clone and differs from this DNA's translation at residue 8, which points to a read error; the protein shown is made from the DNA. The CDR3 DNA reads TGTGCCTTGTGGGAGGGTTTTAGGAAACTCTTT. Translation: CALWEGFRKLF. This chain links TRGV9 with TRGJ1 or TRGJ2. With V trimmed by 2 bases and J by 12 bases, 7 bases remained unmatched. In germline, CDR1 is GITISATS, CDR2 ISYDGTV (reference sequence). The CDR3 is made up of 11 amino acids.

Turning to this clone: Since a far larger clone is one base different, this is likely a read error. The sample contains more than one DNA sequence encoding this CDR3. The chain is built from TRGV9 and TRGJ1 or TRGJ2. The J gene comes from matching the DNA to germline here; TCRdb lacks it. The CDR3 is 11 amino acids. Germline assignment: CDR1 GITISATS and CDR2 ISYDGTV (reference sequence). With V trimmed by 9 bases and J by 10 bases, 12 bases remained unmatched. As DNA, the CDR3 is TGTGCCTTGAGAGGGAGATACAAGAAACTCTTT. Its translation is CALRGRYKKLF.

This clone has only a few counts. With a far larger clone one base away, a read error is the likely cause. Other DNA sequences of this sample code for an identical CDR3. V is TRGV9 and J is TRGJP. In the absence of a J gene in TCRdb, the DNA was matched to germline to assign it here. Germline assignment: CDR1 GITISATS and CDR2 ISYDGTV (reference sequence). The CDR3 contains 18 residues. CDR3 in DNA: TGCGCCTTGTGGGAGGTGCATGGACACGAGTTGGGCAAAAAAATCAAGGTATTT. Protein: CALWEVHGHELGKKIKVF.

Note on this clone: The protein held in TCRdb is that of a much larger clone and does not match this DNA's translation at residue 11, likely because of a read error; the protein shown is translated from the DNA. The V gene is listed as TRGV4; no J gene was called. The CDR3 covers 13 residues. The germline V gene encodes CDR1 EGSTGY and CDR2 YDSYTSSV. The CDR3: CATWDGPYYKELF. CDR3 coding DNA: TGTGCCACCTGGGATGGGCCATATTATAAGGAACTCTTT.

With respect to this clone: This likely reflects a read error, since a far larger clone is one base away. No DNA is shown, since the ends of the CDR3 on it are uncertain; the CDR3 is the one TCRdb lists. The same CDR3 is also encoded by other DNA sequences in this sample. There is no J gene call, but TRGV9 is given as the V gene. Germline CDR1 reads GITISATS; CDR2 reads ISYDGTV (reference sequence). From its first to its last residue, the CDR3 has 29 amino acids. The CDR3 reads CALWEVRSNSLAVEQHLLSQVSIGRIQHF.

Regarding this clone: The amino acid sequence in TCRdb belongs to a much larger clone and departs from this DNA's translation at residue 11, likely a sequencing read error; the sequence shown is translated from the DNA. This chain uses TRGV9 with TRGJP. This CDR3 has 18 amino acids. The germline gives CDR1 GITISATS, CDR2 ISYDGTV (reference sequence). CDR3 coding DNA: TGTGCCTTGTGGGAGCCCCGCCATGGAGAGTCGGGCAAAAAAATCAAGGTATTT. It translates to CALWEPRHGESGKKIKVF.

This clone was observed many times. A far larger clone is a single base away, which makes a read error likely. Other DNA variants within this sample encode the same CDR3. TRGV9 is the V gene, and the J gene was not called. The CDR3 sequence is 10 residues long. CDR1 GITISATS and CDR2 ISYDGTV come from the germline V gene (reference sequence). The CDR3 is CALWEAWKLF. DNA of the CDR3: TGTGCCTTGTGGGAGGCTTGGAAGCTCTTT.

This clone was detected many times. A read error is the likely source, as a far larger clone sits one nucleotide away. J is TRGJ1 or TRGJ2 and V is TRGV5. CDR3 length: 21 residues. CDR1 is VINAFY and CDR2 is YDVSNSKD in the germline V gene. With 0 bases clipped from V and 0 bases from J, the junction kept 23 bases outside the gene matches. In nucleotides, the CDR3 is TGTGCCACCTGGGACAGGCCTAAACTAACTCTATGCTACGAGAATTATTATAAGAAACTCTTT. Protein product: CATWDRPKLTLCYENYYKKLF.

This clone appeared a few times. This likely traces to a read error, being one base from a far larger clone. Other DNA sequences of this sample code for an identical CDR3. The V gene was identified as TRGV9, while no J gene was called. Germline CDR1 reads GITISATS; CDR2 reads ISYDGTV (reference sequence). The CDR3 sequence is 17 residues long. The DNA of the CDR3 is TGTGCCTTGTGGGAGGTGATTCTAGAGTTGGGCAAAAAAATCAAGGTATTC. The encoded protein is CALWEVILELGKKIKVF.

In this sample, this clone turned up a few times. The mismatch at residue 13 between this DNA's translation and the TCRdb protein of a much larger clone likely reflects a read error; the protein shown is translated from the DNA. J is TRGJ1 or TRGJ2 and V is TRGV9. Here the J gene came from matching the DNA to germline, since TCRdb omits it. The CDR3 length is 16 residues. CDR1 is GITISATS and CDR2 is ISYDGTV in the germline V gene (reference sequence). CDR3 DNA: TGTGCCTTGTGGGAGTGCAATTTGGCTTGTTATTATAGGAAACTCTTT. Its translation: CALWECNLACYYRKLF.

This clone was seen at least ten times. The likely explanation is a read error, given a far larger clone one base away. The same CDR3 is also encoded by other DNA sequences in this sample. This rearrangement joins TRGV4 to TRGJ1 or TRGJ2. The CDR3 loop spans 10 amino acids. CDR1 is EGSTGY, CDR2 YDSYTSSV, per germline. Trimming cost V 10 bases and J 12 bases; bases outside gene matches: 12. The CDR3 DNA sequence: TGTGCCACGGTTTACCGCTGGAAACTCTTT. It translates to CATVYRWKLF.

Concerning this clone: The protein in TCRdb stems from a much larger clone and differs at residue 11 from this DNA's translation, likely a read error; here the protein is translated from the DNA. The J gene has no call, while the V gene is TRGV5. Looked up from germline, CDR1 is VINAFY and CDR2 is YDVSNSKD. CDR3 size: 13 residues. As DNA, the CDR3 is TGTGCCACCTGGGACAGGCCGTGTTATAAGAGACTCTTT. It is translated as CATWDRPCYKRLF.

A remark on this clone: TCRdb shows a much larger clone's protein in place of this DNA's translation, and the two differ at residue 5, likely through a read error; the protein shown is translated from the DNA. The V gene is TRGV2; the J gene was not called. The germline CDR1 and CDR2 sequences are EGSNGY and YDSYNSKV. The CDR3 is 11 residues long. The CDR3 nucleotides are TGTGCCACCTGGGGCGGGCAAACGATGACGTTT. Encoded protein: CATWGGQTMTF.

This clone was recorded at least ten times. The TCRdb protein comes from a much larger clone and disagrees with this DNA's translation at residue 10, likely due to a read error; the protein given here is derived from the DNA. The chain couples TRGV9 to TRGJP. Germline V CDR1 and CDR2: GITISATS, ISYDGTV (reference sequence). Trimming took 0 bases from V and 9 from J; bases not matched to a gene: 17. The CDR3 is 20 residues long. The CDR3 loop is CALWEVRRAIRGLGKKIKVF. The CDR3 DNA follows: TGTGCCTTGTGGGAGGTGCGAAGGGCCATCCGGGGGTTGGGCAAAAAAATCAAGGTATTT.

Comment on this clone: This DNA translates differently at residue 4 from the TCRdb protein, which is that of a much larger clone; a read error is likely, and the protein shown is the DNA's own translation. The sample has other DNA sequences that encode this CDR3 too. This rearrangement joins TRGV9 to TRGJP. No J gene was available from TCRdb, and it was assigned here by a germline match of the DNA. The CDR3 loop spans 17 amino acids. From germline, CDR1 is GITISATS and CDR2 ISYDGTV (reference sequence). The CDR3 DNA follows: TGTGCCTTGCGGGAGGTGCCTCAAGAGTTGGGCAAAAAAATCAAGGTATTT. As protein: CALREVPQELGKKIKVF.

This clone has a handful of counts. A read error likely explains this, since a far larger clone differs by one base. This same CDR3 is encoded by further DNA sequences in the sample. The chain links TRGV9 to TRGJ1 or TRGJ2. Assignment of the J gene here rests on matching the DNA to germline, because TCRdb gives none. This CDR3 spans 13 amino acids. Per germline, CDR1 GITISATS and CDR2 ISYDGTV (reference sequence). The CDR3 sequence is CALWEVQRYKKLF. DNA of the CDR3: TGTGCCCTGTGGGAGGTGCAAAGATATAAGAAACTCTTT.